This T cell receptor (beta chain) came from a study of regulatory T cells in long-lasting Graves disease. Study-level points and caveats: More public clonotypes were shared by persistent patients (fewer than 3,000) than by new patients (roughly 1,000).

Germline CDR1 and CDR2: LNHDA and SQIVND (reference sequence). The CDR3 is 16 residues long. Trimming cost V 9 bases and J 0 bases; bases outside gene matches: 10. According to the study, TCR beta libraries were built with iRepertoire HTBI primers and CDR3-region Arm-PCR. TCRdb independently ran MiXCR on the multiplex PCR reads; one entry per CDR3 protein. The repertoire holds fewer than 550,000 distinct CDR3 sequences, with around 17% as singletons. The time point: newly diagnosed GD, antithyroid drugs for less than 3 months. PBMCs provided the RNA from which the TCR library was made. Peripheral blood, about 9 milliliters per patient, was collected in EDTA tubes. In the case of this clonotype: Its antigen is not identified.

The sample was also linked to a second study, of T cells in Graves' hyperthyroidism and ophthalmopathy. From that study: A set of HTBI primers served as the primers for a first-round RT-PCR of the TCR CDR3. Also found in blood were most expanded thyroid clonotypes above 0.001.

The TCR was taken from a woman between 18 and 29 years old with Graves disease. The chain is built from TRBV19 and TRBJ2-4; 8 bases are shared with TRBD1. Material: peripheral blood mononuclear cells (PBMCs), obtained at new diagnosis, from a patient treated with antithyroid drugs. CDR3 in DNA: TGTGCCAGCCGGGACAGGAACACTCTAGCCAAAAACATTCAGTACTTC. Protein sequence: CASRDRNTLAKNIQYF.